A single sample is the source of the 4 T cell receptor beta chains below, sequenced in a study of cytomegalovirus exposure and HLA in healthy donors. Clones were sequenced by immunoSEQ multiplex PCR, and TCRdb holds only the in-frame ones, with some missing. The sample consists of about 160,000 clones, around four fifths of them appearing once. Sequences were obtained from PBMCs. These receptor sequences come from a man younger than 45 in good health and CMV-seropositive.

The V and J genes are TRBV4-2 and TRBJ2-3, with a tentative D call TRBD1 (5 bases). Germline CDR1 LGHNA, CDR2 YNFKEQ. The V gene lost 0 bases and the J gene lost 4 bases, with 8 bases spanning the gap. The CDR3 length is 14 residues. The CDR3 DNA reads as TGTGCCAGCAGCCAAGATCAGGGCCCAGATACGCAGTATTTT. Encoded protein: CASSQDQGPDTQYF.

J is TRBJ2-3 and V is TRBV25-1; 9 bases map to TRBD1. This CDR3 has 16 residues. Trimming cost V 7 bases and J 3 bases; bases outside gene matches: 11. Germline V lookup: CDR1 MGHDK, CDR2 SYGVNS. The CDR3 sequence is CASTNVPGQGTDTQYF. The CDR3 DNA reads TGTGCCAGCACAAACGTCCCGGGACAGGGAACAGATACGCAGTATTTT.

This rearrangement joins TRBV19 to TRBJ2-7; D might be TRBD2 (6 bases). The CDR3 runs to 15 residues. Trimming pared 5 bases from V and 2 bases from J, leaving 16 bases between. Germline CDR1 LNHDA, CDR2 SQIVND (reference sequence). This CDR3 reads CASSLTPGGAYEQYF. The CDR3 nucleotides are TGTGCCAGTAGTCTCACCCCAGGCGGGGCCTACGAGCAGTACTTC.

This chain uses TRBV29-1 with TRBJ2-5; no firm D call. Trimming removed 0 bases from V and 4 bases from J, with 21 bases in between. The CDR3 runs to 17 residues. The germline V gene has CDR1 SQVTM and CDR2 ANQGSEA. In nucleotides, the CDR3 is TGCAGCGTTGAAGATCGTTTCCTTGTTCTGGCGGCAGAGACCCAGTACTTC. Its protein product is CSVEDRFLVLAAETQYF.